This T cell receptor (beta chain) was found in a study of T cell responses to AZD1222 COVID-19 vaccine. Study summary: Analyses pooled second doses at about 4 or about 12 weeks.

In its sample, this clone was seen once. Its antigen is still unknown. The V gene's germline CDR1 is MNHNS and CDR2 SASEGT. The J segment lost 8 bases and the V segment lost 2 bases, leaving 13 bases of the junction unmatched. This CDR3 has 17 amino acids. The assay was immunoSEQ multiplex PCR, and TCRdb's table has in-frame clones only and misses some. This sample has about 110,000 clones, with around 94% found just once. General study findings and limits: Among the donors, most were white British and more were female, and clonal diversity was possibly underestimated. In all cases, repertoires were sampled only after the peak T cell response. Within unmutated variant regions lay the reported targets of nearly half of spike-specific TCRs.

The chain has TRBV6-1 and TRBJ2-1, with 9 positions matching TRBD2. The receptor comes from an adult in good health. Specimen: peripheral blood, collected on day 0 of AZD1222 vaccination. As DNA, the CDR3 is TGTGCCAGCAGTGAAAAAATTAGCGGGAGTTTTAAGGATGAGCAGTTCTTC. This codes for CASSEKISGSFKDEQFF.